The next 32 T cell receptor beta chains were all read from a single sample in a study of blood T cells in healthy people across ages. A second PCR of roughly 7 to 11 cycles used a sample-barcoded 5' primer and a J-beta primer mix. TCRdb fed the 5' RACE reads into MiXCR, producing one record per CDR3 protein. The repertoire holds over 950,000 distinct CDR3 sequences, with just over 50% as singletons. Sequencing was done on a sample of blood. These receptor sequences come from an older woman in good health.

The chain carries TRBV7-9 and TRBJ2-2, with 9 bases matching TRBD1. This CDR3 spans 14 amino acids. The germline gives CDR1 SEHNR, CDR2 FQNEAQ (reference sequence). V lost 9 bases to trimming and J lost 7 bases; unmatched junction nucleotides: 9. The CDR3 loop is CASEGQGMIGELFF. As DNA, the CDR3 is TGTGCCAGTGAGGGACAGGGTATGATCGGGGAGCTGTTTTTT.

This clonotype has a handful of counts. The chain carries TRBV14 and TRBJ2-1; TRBD2 aligns across 12 bases. The V gene end was trimmed by 4 bases and the J gene end by 15 bases; junction bases not matched to a gene: 7. Germline CDR1 is SGHDN and CDR2 is FVKESK. This CDR3 is built from 13 residues. CDR3 residues: CASSLGGLAGRFF. For the CDR3, the DNA is TGTGCCAGCAGCCTAGGCGGACTAGCGGGAAGGTTCTTC.

The chain uses TRBV4-3 and TRBJ2-1; 10 bases align to TRBD2. Looked up from germline, CDR1 is LGHNA and CDR2 is YSLEER. The CDR3 sequence is 16 residues long. The junction had 3 bases not matched to a gene; V was cut back by 1 base and J by 3 bases. Here the CDR3 reads CASSQGGLADYNEQFF. Here the CDR3 DNA reads TGCGCCAGCAGCCAAGGTGGACTAGCGGACTACAATGAGCAGTTCTTC.

The chain has TRBV12-5 and TRBJ2-3; 8 bases are shared with TRBD2. The CDR3 contains 14 residues. Germline CDR1 and CDR2: LGHNT and FRNRAP. V shed 5 bases, J shed 6 bases, and the junction held 7 bases outside the gene matches. CDR3 bases: TGTGCTAGTGGTCAGGGACTAGTACGGGATACGCAGTATTTT. It codes for CASGQGLVRDTQYF.

The J gene is TRBJ2-7, the V gene TRBV5-1; D may be TRBD1 (6 bases). The V end was cut by 3 bases, the J end by 2 bases, with 12 bases between. Germline V gives CDR1 SGHRS, CDR2 YFSETQ. The CDR3 runs to 14 residues. DNA for the CDR3: TGCGCCAGCAGCTCCACAGGGTTCGCCTACGAGCAGTACTTC. This translates into CASSSTGFAYEQYF.

This clonotype has more than one count but fewer than ten. The chain links TRBV10-3 to TRBJ2-7; 7 bases line up with TRBD1. J was trimmed by 2 bases and V by 2 bases; bases with no gene match: 3. The CDR3 is made up of 14 amino acids. Per the germline V gene, CDR1 is ENHRY and CDR2 is SYGVKD. The CDR3: CAISEGGQPYEQYF. The DNA for the CDR3 is TGTGCCATCAGTGAGGGGGGACAGCCCTACGAGCAGTACTTC.

This clonotype was seen repeatedly, ten times or more. The chain carries TRBV7-2 and TRBJ2-7; D ambiguous. CDR3 length equals 13 residues. Trimming shortened V by 5 bases and J by 4 bases, and 12 bases separated the two germline ends. Germline V lookup: CDR1 SGHTA, CDR2 FQGNSA. The CDR3 is CASSPTFTYEQYF. CDR3 DNA: TGTGCCAGCAGCCCCACTTTCACTTACGAGCAGTACTTC. The whole variable domain, remainder taken from reference TRBV7-2 and TRBJ2-7, is GAGVSQSPSNKVTEKGKDVELRCDPISGHTALYWYRQSLGQGLEFLIYFQGNSAPDKSGLPSDRFSAERTGGSVSTLTIQRTQQEDSAVYLCASSPTFTYEQYFGPGTRLTVT.

A remark on this clonotype: The junction departs from germline at one end; a sequencing error may be responsible. This chain uses TRBV25-1 with TRBJ2-5; D remains unclear. The DNA end favors TRBJ2-7, so the J call may be wrong. Germline loops: CDR1 MGHDK, CDR2 SYGVNS. This CDR3 contains 13 residues. In DNA, the CDR3 is TGTGCCTGCAGTTCAATTGGGCGTGGCGAGCAGTACTTC. Translated: CACSSIGRGEQYF.

The genes are TRBV10-3 and TRBJ2-7; tentative D call: TRBD1 (6 bases). Germline values: CDR1 ENHRY, CDR2 SYGVKD. The V and J ends lost 4 bases and 4 bases respectively, with 20 bases between them. CDR3 size: 16 residues. The CDR3 nucleotides are TGTGCCATCAGTGGAGCGACCGGGACAACTTCTTACGAGCAGTACTTC. Residues: CAISGATGTTSYEQYF.

J is TRBJ2-7 and V is TRBV11-1, with D tentatively TRBD2 (5 bases). Germline lookup yields CDR1 SGHAT and CDR2 FQDESV (reference sequence). Deletions cut 0 bases from V and 2 bases from J, with 14 bases between. CDR3 size: 16 residues. CDR3 coding DNA: TGTGCCAGCAGCTTAGCGTCCGGGGTGGGAACCTACGAGCAGTACTTC. Translation gives CASSLASGVGTYEQYF.

This clonotype has more than one count but fewer than ten. V is TRBV12-3 or TRBV12-4 and J is TRBJ1-1, with 8 bases that match TRBD1. The junction had 10 bases not matched to a gene; V was cut back by 5 bases and J by 2 bases. CDR3 length: 16 residues. DNA of the CDR3: TGTGCCAGCAGTCCTAAGCCCGACAGGGGAAACACTGAAGCTTTCTTT. This translates into CASSPKPDRGNTEAFF.

This clonotype has only a few counts. The J gene is TRBJ2-7, the V gene TRBV10-3; the D gene is possibly TRBD1 (7 bases). This CDR3 is 13 amino acids long. Germline V gene sequence: CDR1 ENHRY, CDR2 SYGVKD. The V and J ends lost 8 bases and 0 bases respectively, with 11 bases between them. The DNA of the CDR3 is TGTGCCATCGCTCAGGGGGGCTCCTACGAGCAGTACTTC. Encoded protein: CAIAQGGSYEQYF.

The J gene is TRBJ2-1, the V gene TRBV7-2; 13 bases map to TRBD2. There are 13 residues in the CDR3. The junction had 4 bases not matched to a gene; V was cut back by 10 bases and J by 7 bases. From germline, CDR1 is SGHTA and CDR2 FQGNSA. The CDR3 sequence: CAKGLAGVNEQFF. The DNA of the CDR3 is TGTGCCAAAGGACTAGCGGGAGTTAATGAGCAGTTCTTC.

The chain carries TRBV29-1 and TRBJ2-7; 8 bases line up with TRBD1. V gave up 5 bases and J gave up 7 bases; unmatched junction bases: 10. Looked up from germline, CDR1 is SQVTM and CDR2 is ANQGSEA. The CDR3 is 13 residues long. CDR3 region: CSVSETGAGEQYF. DNA for the CDR3: TGCAGCGTTTCTGAGACAGGGGCGGGTGAGCAGTACTTC.

V and J are TRBV5-6 and TRBJ2-3, with 10 bases identical to TRBD2. The CDR3 covers 17 residues. In germline, CDR1 is SGHDT, CDR2 YYEEEE. J gave up 2 bases and V 4 bases, and 10 bases lay outside the gene matches. CDR3 region: CASSDLKREGHTDTQYF. Written as DNA, the CDR3 is TGTGCCAGCAGCGACCTGAAGCGGGAGGGCCACACAGATACGCAGTATTTT.

Note on this clonotype: A junction boundary mismatches the germline segment, possibly from a read error. This chain joins TRBV7-9 and TRBJ2-1; TRBD2 might be the D (5 bases). Germline assignment: CDR1 SEHNR and CDR2 FQNEAQ (reference sequence). The CDR3 has 13 residues. In DNA, the CDR3 is TGTGGCAGCAGCTTAGCGCTGGGCCCTGAGCAGTTCTTC. The encoded protein is CGSSLALGPEQFF.

The chain is built from TRBV5-5 and TRBJ2-3; tentatively, D is TRBD1 (6 bases). CDR1 and CDR2 from the germline V gene are SGHKS and YYEKEE (reference sequence). This CDR3 has 16 amino acids. Trimming took 3 bases from V and 2 from J, leaving 16 bases between them. DNA of the CDR3: TGTGCCAGCAGCTATCTACAGGGTTCCTCCACAGATACGCAGTATTTT. It translates to CASSYLQGSSTDTQYF.

This rearrangement joins TRBV7-2 to TRBJ1-6; 9 bases map to TRBD1. CDR3 length: 16 residues. The V gene end was trimmed by 5 bases and the J gene end by 9 bases; junction bases not matched to a gene: 11. Germline V gene sequence: CDR1 SGHTA, CDR2 FQGNSA. CDR3 coding DNA: TGTGCCAGCAGCGCCCAGCGGGACAGGGTAGTTTCACCCCTCCACTTT. This codes for CASSAQRDRVVSPLHF.

The CDR3 reads CASTRIGRRYNEQFF. The CDR3 DNA reads TGTGCCAGCACCCGAATCGGGAGGCGCTACAATGAGCAGTTCTTC. The chain links TRBV6-2 or TRBV6-3 to TRBJ2-1; 7 bases are a match to TRBD2. Germline lookup yields CDR1 MNHEY and CDR2 SVGEGT. This CDR3 region has 15 residues. Unmatched junction bases numbered 9, after V lost 7 bases and J lost 3 bases.

This clonotype appeared a few times. The chain joins TRBV29-1 to TRBJ2-1; TRBD1 aligns across 11 bases. Germline values: CDR1 SQVTM, CDR2 ANQGSEA. The CDR3 extends over 20 amino acids. Germline trimming cut 2 bases from V and 3 bases from J; bases unmatched to any gene: 18. CDR3 DNA: TGCAGCGTTGAATTTTCGACACACAGGCCGGGACAGGGGGGCTACAATGAGCAGTTCTTC. Translating gives CSVEFSTHRPGQGGYNEQFF.

The chain recombines TRBV7-2 with TRBJ2-5; 8 bases match TRBD2. The CDR3 has 16 amino acids. CDR1 is SGHTA, CDR2 FQGNSA, per germline. Trimming removed 3 bases from V and 11 bases from J; junction bases left unmatched: 17. Here the CDR3 reads CASSLDVAGGSYEQYF. The CDR3 nucleotides read TGTGCCAGCAGCTTGGATGTGGCGGGAGGATCCTATGAGCAGTACTTC.

This clonotype was seen a few times. The V gene is TRBV3-1, the J gene TRBJ2-7, with a possible D match to TRBD2 (6 bases). The CDR3 runs 16 residues. V dropped 3 bases and J dropped 0 bases, with 15 bases sitting between them. Per germline, CDR1 LGHDT and CDR2 YNNKEL (reference sequence). The CDR3 loop reads CASSQGGRRGSYEQYF. The CDR3 bases are TGTGCCAGCAGCCAGGGGGGACGGAGGGGCTCCTACGAGCAGTACTTC.

In its sample, this clonotype was seen a few times. The V call is TRBV27, the J call TRBJ1-4, with TRBD1 as a possible D gene (6 bases). V lost 8 bases and J 7 bases, leaving 14 bases between the germline ends. Germline V gives CDR1 MNHEY, CDR2 SMNVEV (reference sequence). This CDR3 has 13 residues. The DNA of the CDR3 is TGTGCCAGCCACCCGGGGGGCGGTGAAAAACTGTTTTTT. Its translation is CASHPGGGEKLFF.

This clonotype was counted between two and nine times. V usage is TRBV14 and J usage is TRBJ2-3, with D hard to call. The CDR3 length is 12 residues. V was cut by 2 bases and J by 4 bases, with 4 bases left in between. Germline V gene sequence: CDR1 SGHDN, CDR2 FVKESK. In DNA form, the CDR3 reads TGTGCCAGCAGCCAATACGCAGATACGCAGTATTTT. The encoded protein is CASSQYADTQYF.

This sequence joins TRBV12-3 or TRBV12-4 and TRBJ2-1; 7 nucleotides line up with TRBD2. Matching the DNA end better, TRBJ2-7 makes the J call doubtful. The CDR3 length is 15 residues. CDR3 bases: TGTGCCAGCAGCCGACTAGCCACCTCCTACAATGAGCAGTACTTC. It encodes CASSRLATSYNEQYF.

The rearrangement links TRBV4-2 to TRBJ2-7; 9 bases agree with TRBD1. Germline values: CDR1 LGHNA, CDR2 YNFKEQ. The CDR3 runs to 14 residues. The trim removed 6 bases at V and 1 base at J, leaving 4 bases unmatched. Written as DNA, the CDR3 is TGTGCCAGCAGATCACAGGGGGCATCCTACGAGCAGTACTTC. This gives the protein CASRSQGASYEQYF.

The CDR3 bases are TGTGCCAGCAGTTTCCTAGCGTATGAGCAGTTCTTC. Encoded protein: CASSFLAYEQFF. The chain employs TRBV2 and TRBJ2-1; possibly TRBD2 for D (6 bases). The germline CDR1 and CDR2 sequences are SNHLY and FYNNEI. CDR3 length: 12 amino acids. V was cut by 5 bases and J by 8 bases, with 10 bases left in between.

This clonotype was seen only once. The rearrangement joins TRBV7-2 to TRBJ2-7, with D possibly TRBD2 on 6 matching bases. The CDR3 extends over 16 amino acids. In germline, CDR1 is SGHTA, CDR2 FQGNSA. V shed 1 base and J shed 0 bases, with 13 bases lying between them. The CDR3 loop reads CASSLGGGRNSYEQYF. The CDR3 DNA sequence: TGTGCCAGCAGCTTAGGTGGTGGGAGGAACTCCTACGAGCAGTACTTC. The full variable domain, in which reference TRBV7-2 and TRBJ2-7 provide the parts outside the CDR3, is GAGVSQSPSNKVTEKGKDVELRCDPISGHTALYWYRQSLGQGLEFLIYFQGNSAPDKSGLPSDRFSAERTGGSVSTLTIQRTQQEDSAVYLCASSLGGGRNSYEQYFGPGTRLTVT.

Comment on this clonotype: An end of the junction does not agree with germline; a read error may underlie this. The chain couples TRBV28 to TRBJ2-5; D remains ambiguous. Germline loops: CDR1 MDHEN, CDR2 SYDVKM. The CDR3 is made up of 13 amino acids. CDR3 protein: CASRDRGQGTQYF. The CDR3 DNA sequence: TGTGCCAGCAGGGACCGCGGCCAAGGGACCCAGTACTTC.

There are a few counts of this clonotype. The chain employs TRBV29-1 and TRBJ2-1; 13 nucleotides match TRBD2. Looked up from germline, CDR1 is SQVTM and CDR2 is ANQGSEA. Trimming removed 7 bases from V and 8 bases from J; junction bases left unmatched: 11. The CDR3 is made up of 15 amino acids. This chain's CDR3 is CSAKLTSGRLDEQFF. The CDR3 coding sequence is TGCAGCGCCAAATTGACTAGCGGGAGGTTGGATGAGCAGTTCTTC.

The chain uses TRBV4-2 and TRBJ2-1; tentatively, D is TRBD1 or TRBD2 (5 bases each). This CDR3 has 16 residues. V lost 0 bases to trimming and J lost 13 bases, with 22 bases between them. In germline, CDR1 is LGHNA, CDR2 YNFKEQ. CDR3 bases: TGTGCCAGCAGCCAAGATCCGGGCAGGTTATGGGGGACCCAGTTCTTC. Amino acids: CASSQDPGRLWGTQFF.

This clonotype was recorded a few times. This chain links TRBV7-2 with TRBJ1-2; D is perhaps TRBD1 (5 bases). The CDR3 spans 12 residues. With 3 bases removed from V and 9 bases from J, the gap between germline ends came to 11 bases. Germline CDR1 reads SGHTA; CDR2 reads FQGNSA. The CDR3 nucleotides read TGTGCCAGCAGCTTTTCCAGGGCGAGCTACACCTTC. Translating it yields CASSFSRASYTF.